Included here is one T cell receptor (beta chain) sequence, with context. Its target is not known. Samples were taken several times over chemoradiotherapy. The entry originates in a study of chemoradiotherapy in HPV16-positive cancers. Study results and caveats: Better recurrence-free survival went with HPV-responsive T-cell expansion in HPV16-positive patients. The functional HPV-specific definition rests on just a couple of HPV16-positive patients. Candidate HPV-specific clones and E7-related TCR motifs grew in tumor during treatment.

TCRdb's copy holds only in-frame clones and misses some; the assay was immunoSEQ multiplex PCR. The sample records about 12,000 clones, about 80% being singletons. CDR1 is SEHNR and CDR2 is FQNEAQ in the germline V gene (reference sequence). The junction had 14 bases not matched to a gene; V was cut back by 1 base and J by 4 bases. This CDR3 has 19 amino acids. The biological material was taken from a patient who underwent chemoradiotherapy. The sequence came from a human donor with HPV-associated anogenital cancer. The rearrangement links TRBV7-9 to TRBJ2-5; 11 bases line up with TRBD2. The CDR3 region has the DNA TGTGCCAGCAGCTTAGATTTGTCTAGCGGGGGGCTCCCCCCAGAGACCCAGTACTTC. It encodes CASSLDLSSGGLPPETQYF.